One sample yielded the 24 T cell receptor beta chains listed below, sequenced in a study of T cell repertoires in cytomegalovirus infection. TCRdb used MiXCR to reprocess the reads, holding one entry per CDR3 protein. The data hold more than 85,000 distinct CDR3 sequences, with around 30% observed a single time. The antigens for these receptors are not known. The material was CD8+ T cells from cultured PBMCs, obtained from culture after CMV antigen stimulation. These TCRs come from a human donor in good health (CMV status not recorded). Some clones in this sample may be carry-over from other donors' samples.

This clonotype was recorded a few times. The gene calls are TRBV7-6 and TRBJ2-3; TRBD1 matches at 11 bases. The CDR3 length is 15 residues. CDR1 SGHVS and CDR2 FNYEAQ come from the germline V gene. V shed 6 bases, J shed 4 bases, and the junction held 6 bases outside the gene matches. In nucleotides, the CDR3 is TGTGCCAGCAGTTCGGGACAGGGGGGCGCAGATACGCAGTATTTT. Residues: CASSSGQGGADTQYF.

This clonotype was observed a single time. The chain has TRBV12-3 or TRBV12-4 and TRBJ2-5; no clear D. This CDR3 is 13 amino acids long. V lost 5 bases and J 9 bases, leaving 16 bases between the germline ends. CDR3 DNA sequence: TGTGCCAGCAGTGAGGCGACTTCCTCGGCCCAGTACTTC. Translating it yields CASSEATSSAQYF.

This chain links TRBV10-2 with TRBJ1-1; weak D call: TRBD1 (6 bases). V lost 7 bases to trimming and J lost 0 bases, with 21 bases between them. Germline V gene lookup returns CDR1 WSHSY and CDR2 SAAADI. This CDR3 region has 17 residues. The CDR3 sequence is CASTTAGGIYMNTEAFF. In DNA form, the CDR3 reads TGCGCCAGCACCACAGCTGGGGGCATTTATATGAACACTGAAGCTTTCTTT.

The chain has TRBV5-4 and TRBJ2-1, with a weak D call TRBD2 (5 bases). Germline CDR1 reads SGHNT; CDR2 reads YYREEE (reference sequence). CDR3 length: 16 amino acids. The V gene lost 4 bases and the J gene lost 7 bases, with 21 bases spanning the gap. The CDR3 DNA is TGTGCCAGCAGCCTACCTGGTGCGGTTCGGGAAAATGAGCAGTTCTTC. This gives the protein CASSLPGAVRENEQFF.

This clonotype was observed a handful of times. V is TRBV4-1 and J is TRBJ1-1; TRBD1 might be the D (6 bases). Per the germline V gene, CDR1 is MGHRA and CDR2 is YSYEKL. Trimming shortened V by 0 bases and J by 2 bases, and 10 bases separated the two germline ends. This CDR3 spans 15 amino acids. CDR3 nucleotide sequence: TGCGCCAGCAGCCAAGACGGGACACTCAACACTGAAGCTTTCTTT. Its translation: CASSQDGTLNTEAFF.

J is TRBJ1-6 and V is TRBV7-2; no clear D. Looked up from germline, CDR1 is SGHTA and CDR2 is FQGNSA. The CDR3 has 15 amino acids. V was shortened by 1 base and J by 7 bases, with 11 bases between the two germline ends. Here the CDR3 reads CASSLEPLGNSPLHF. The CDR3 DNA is TGTGCCAGCAGCTTAGAGCCCTTGGGGAATTCACCCCTCCACTTT.

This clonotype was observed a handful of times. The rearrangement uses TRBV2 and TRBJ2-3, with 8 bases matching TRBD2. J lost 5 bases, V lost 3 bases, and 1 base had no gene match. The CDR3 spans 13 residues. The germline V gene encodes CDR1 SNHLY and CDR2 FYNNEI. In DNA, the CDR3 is TGTGCCAGCAGTGATAGCGGGGAAGATACGCAGTATTTT. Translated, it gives CASSDSGEDTQYF.

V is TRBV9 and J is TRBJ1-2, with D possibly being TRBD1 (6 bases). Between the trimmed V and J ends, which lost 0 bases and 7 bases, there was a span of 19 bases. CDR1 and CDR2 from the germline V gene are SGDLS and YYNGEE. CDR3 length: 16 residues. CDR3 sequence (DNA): TGTGCCAGCAGCGTAGGGGGGGCAGGGTTTCTCTCTGGCTACACCTTC. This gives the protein CASSVGGAGFLSGYTF.

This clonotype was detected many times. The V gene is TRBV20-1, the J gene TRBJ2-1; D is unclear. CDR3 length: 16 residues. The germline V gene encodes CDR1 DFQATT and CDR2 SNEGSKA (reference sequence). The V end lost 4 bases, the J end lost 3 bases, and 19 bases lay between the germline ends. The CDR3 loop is CSAISLRAPGYNEQFF. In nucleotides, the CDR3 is TGCAGTGCTATAAGTCTCCGGGCCCCCGGCTACAATGAGCAGTTCTTC.

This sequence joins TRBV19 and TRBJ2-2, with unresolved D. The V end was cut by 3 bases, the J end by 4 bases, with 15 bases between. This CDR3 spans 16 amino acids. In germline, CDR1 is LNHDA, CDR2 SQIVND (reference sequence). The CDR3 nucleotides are TGTGCCAGTAGTATTTGGGCCTCCCGCGGCACCGGGGAGCTGTTTTTT. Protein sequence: CASSIWASRGTGELFF.

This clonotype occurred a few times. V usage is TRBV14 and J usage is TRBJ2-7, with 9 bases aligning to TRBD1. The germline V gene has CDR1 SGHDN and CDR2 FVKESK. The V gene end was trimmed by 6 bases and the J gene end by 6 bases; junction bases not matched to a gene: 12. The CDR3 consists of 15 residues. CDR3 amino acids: CASSQQGQGSPEQYF. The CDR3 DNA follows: TGTGCCAGCAGTCAACAGGGACAGGGAAGTCCCGAGCAGTACTTC.

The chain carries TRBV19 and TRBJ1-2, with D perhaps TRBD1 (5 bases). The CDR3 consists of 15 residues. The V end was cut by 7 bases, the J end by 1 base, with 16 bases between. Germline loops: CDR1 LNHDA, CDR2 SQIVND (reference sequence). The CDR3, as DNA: TGTGCCAGTAACAACCGGGACCGCGGTAACTATGGCTACACCTTC. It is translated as CASNNRDRGNYGYTF.

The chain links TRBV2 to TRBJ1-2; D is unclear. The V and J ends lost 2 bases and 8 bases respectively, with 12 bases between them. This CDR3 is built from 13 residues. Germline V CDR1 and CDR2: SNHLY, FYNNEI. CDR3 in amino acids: CASSEFPVGGYTF. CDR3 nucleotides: TGTGCCAGCAGTGAATTCCCGGTGGGGGGCTACACCTTC.

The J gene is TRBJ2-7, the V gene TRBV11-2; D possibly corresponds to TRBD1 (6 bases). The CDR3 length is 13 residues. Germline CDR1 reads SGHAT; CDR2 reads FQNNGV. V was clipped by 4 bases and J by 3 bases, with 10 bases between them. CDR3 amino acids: CASSWTALYEQYF. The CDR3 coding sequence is TGTGCCAGCAGCTGGACAGCCCTCTACGAGCAGTACTTC.

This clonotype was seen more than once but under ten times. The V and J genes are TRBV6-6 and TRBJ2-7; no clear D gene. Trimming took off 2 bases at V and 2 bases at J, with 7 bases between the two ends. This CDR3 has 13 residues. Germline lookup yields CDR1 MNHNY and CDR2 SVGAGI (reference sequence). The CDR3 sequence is CASSYGATYEQYF. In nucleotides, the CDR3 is TGTGCCAGCAGTTACGGAGCGACCTACGAGCAGTACTTC.

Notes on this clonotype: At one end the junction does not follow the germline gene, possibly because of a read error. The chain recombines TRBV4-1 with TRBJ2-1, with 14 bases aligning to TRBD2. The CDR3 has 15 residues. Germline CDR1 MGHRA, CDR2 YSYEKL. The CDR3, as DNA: TGCGCCAGTAGCCAAGGGACTAGCGGGGGAAATGAGCAGTTCTTC. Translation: CASSQGTSGGNEQFF.

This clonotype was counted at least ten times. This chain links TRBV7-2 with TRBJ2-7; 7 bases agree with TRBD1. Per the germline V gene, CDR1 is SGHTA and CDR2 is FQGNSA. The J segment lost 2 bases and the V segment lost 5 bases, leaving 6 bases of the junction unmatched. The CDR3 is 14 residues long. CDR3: CASSLGDSAYEQYF. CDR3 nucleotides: TGTGCCAGCAGCCTCGGGGACAGCGCCTACGAGCAGTACTTC. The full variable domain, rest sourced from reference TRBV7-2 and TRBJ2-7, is GAGVSQSPSNKVTEKGKDVELRCDPISGHTALYWYRQSLGQGLEFLIYFQGNSAPDKSGLPSDRFSAERTGGSVSTLTIQRTQQEDSAVYLCASSLGDSAYEQYFGPGTRLTVT.

CDR3 in amino acids: CASSADVNTEAFF. The CDR3 DNA sequence: TGTGCCAGCAGCGCGGACGTGAACACTGAAGCTTTCTTT. The J gene is TRBJ1-1, the V gene TRBV7-3; D gene ambiguous. The CDR3 extends over 13 amino acids. The V gene's germline CDR1 is SGHTA and CDR2 FQGTGA. V shed 5 bases and J shed 0 bases, with 7 bases lying between them.

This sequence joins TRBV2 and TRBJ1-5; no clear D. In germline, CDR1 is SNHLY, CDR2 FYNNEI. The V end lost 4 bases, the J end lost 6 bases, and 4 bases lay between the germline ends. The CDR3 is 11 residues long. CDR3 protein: CASSAGQPQHF. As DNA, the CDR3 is TGTGCCAGCAGTGCAGGTCAGCCCCAGCATTTT.

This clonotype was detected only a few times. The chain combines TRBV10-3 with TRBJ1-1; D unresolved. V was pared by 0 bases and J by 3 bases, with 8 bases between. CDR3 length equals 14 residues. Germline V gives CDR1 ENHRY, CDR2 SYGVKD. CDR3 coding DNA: TGTGCCATCAGTGAGTCACCAGGATACACTGAAGCTTTCTTT. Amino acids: CAISESPGYTEAFF.

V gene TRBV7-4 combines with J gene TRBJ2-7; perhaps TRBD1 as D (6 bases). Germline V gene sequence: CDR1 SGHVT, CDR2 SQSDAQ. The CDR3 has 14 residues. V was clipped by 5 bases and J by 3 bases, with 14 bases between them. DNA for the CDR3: TGTGCCAGCAGCACCACGGGACACAACTACGAGCAGTACTTC. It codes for CASSTTGHNYEQYF.

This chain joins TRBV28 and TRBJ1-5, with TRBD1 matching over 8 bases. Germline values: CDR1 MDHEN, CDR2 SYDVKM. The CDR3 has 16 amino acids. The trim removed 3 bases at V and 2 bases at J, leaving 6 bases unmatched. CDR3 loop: CASSFSSGGGNQPQHF. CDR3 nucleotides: TGTGCCAGCAGTTTTAGTTCAGGGGGCGGCAATCAGCCCCAGCATTTT.

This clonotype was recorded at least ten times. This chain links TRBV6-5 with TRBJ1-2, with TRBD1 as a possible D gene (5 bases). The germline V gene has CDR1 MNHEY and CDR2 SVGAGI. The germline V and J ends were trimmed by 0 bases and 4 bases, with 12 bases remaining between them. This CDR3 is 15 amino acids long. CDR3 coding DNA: TGTGCCAGCAGTTACTCGCAGGGCGGCTCCTATGGCTACACCTTC. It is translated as CASSYSQGGSYGYTF.

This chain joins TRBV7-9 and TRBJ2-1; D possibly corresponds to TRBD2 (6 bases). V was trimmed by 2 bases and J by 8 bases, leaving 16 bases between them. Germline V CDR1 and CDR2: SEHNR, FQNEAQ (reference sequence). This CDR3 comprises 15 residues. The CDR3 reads CASSLSGLPWDEQFF. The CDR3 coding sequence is TGTGCCAGCAGCTTATCTGGACTACCCTGGGATGAGCAGTTCTTC.